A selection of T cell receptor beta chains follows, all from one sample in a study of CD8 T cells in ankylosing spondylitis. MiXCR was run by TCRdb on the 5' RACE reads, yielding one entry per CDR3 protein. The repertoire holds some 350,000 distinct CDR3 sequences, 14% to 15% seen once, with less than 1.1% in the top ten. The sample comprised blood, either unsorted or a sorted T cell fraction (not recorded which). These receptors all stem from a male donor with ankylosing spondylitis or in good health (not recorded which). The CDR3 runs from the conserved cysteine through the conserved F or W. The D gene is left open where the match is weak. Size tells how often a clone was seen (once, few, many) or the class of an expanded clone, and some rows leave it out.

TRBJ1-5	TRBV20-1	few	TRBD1	CSASTRTGRNQPQHF	TGCAGTGCTAGTACCCGGACAGGTCGCAATCAGCCCCAGCATTTT
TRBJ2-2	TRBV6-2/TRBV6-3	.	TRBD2	CASSYAGTSGTGELFF	TGTGCCAGCAGTTACGCCGGGACTAGCGGGACCGGGGAGCTGTTTTTT
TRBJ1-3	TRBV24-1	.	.	CATNTIYF	TGTGCCACCAACACCATATATTTT
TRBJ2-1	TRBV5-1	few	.	CASSPQGGLYNEQFF	TGCGCCAGCAGCCCCCAGGGGGGACTCTACAATGAGCAGTTCTTC
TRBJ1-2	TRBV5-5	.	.	CASSLEPQGSYGYTF	TGTGCCAGCAGCTTGGAACCCCAGGGAAGCTATGGCTACACCTTC
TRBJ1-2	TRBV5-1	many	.	CASSWDSGYGYTF	TGCGCCAGCAGCTGGGACTCCGGCTATGGCTACACCTTC
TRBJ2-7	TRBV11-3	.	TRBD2	CASMRESVAGEQYF	TGTGCCAGCATGCGGGAGAGCGTCGCTGGCGAGCAGTACTTC
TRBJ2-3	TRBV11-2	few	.	CASSLGSWTDTQYF	TGTGCCAGCAGCTTAGGGAGTTGGACAGATACGCAGTATTTT
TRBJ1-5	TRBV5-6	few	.	CASSLAGRGLGNQPQHF	TGTGCCAGCAGCTTGGCCGGCCGGGGGCTGGGGAATCAGCCCCAGCATTTT
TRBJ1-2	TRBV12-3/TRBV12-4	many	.	CASSFSLPGEGYTF	TGTGCCAGCAGTTTTTCCCTCCCGGGGGAAGGCTACACCTTC
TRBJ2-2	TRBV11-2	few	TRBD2	CASSLLAGAGGELFF	TGTGCCAGCAGCTTACTAGCGGGAGCGGGCGGGGAGCTGTTTTTT
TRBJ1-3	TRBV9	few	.	CASSGYGTSSGNTIYF	TGTGCCAGCAGCGGATACGGGACATCCTCTGGAAACACCATATATTTT